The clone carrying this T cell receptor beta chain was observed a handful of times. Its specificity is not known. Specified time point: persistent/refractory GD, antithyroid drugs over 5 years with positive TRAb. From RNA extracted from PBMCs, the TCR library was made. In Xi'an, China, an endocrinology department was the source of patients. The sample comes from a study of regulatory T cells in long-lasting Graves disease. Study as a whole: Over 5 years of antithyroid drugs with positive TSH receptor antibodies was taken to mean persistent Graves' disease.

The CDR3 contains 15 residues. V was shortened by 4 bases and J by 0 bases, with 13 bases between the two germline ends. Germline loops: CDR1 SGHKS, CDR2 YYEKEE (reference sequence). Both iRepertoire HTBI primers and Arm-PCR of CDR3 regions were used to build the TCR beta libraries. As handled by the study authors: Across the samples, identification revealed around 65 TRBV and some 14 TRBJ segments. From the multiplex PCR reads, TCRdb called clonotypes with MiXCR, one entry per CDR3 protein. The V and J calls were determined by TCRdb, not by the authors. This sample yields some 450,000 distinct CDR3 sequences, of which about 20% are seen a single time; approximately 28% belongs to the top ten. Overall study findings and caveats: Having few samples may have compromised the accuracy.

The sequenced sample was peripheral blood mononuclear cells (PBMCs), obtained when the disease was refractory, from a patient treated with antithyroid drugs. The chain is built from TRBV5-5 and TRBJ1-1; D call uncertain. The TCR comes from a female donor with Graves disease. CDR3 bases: TGTGCCAGCAGCCTGTCGCTGGCCTTGAACACTGAAGCTTTCTTT. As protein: CASSLSLALNTEAFF.